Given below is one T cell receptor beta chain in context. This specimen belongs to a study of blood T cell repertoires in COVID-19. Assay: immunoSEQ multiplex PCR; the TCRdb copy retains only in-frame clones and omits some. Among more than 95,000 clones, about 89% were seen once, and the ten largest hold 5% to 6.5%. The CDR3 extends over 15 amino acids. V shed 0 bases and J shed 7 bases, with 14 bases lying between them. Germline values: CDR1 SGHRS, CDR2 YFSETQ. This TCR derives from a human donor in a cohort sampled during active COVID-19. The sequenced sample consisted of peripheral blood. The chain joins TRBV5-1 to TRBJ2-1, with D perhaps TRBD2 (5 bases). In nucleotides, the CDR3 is TGCGCCAGCAGCTTGGCCCTCGTGGACTGGAATGAGCAGTTCTTC. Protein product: CASSLALVDWNEQFF.